A selection of T cell receptor beta chains follows, all from one sample in a study of cytomegalovirus exposure and HLA in healthy donors. Only in-frame clones appear in the TCRdb table, and some are missing; sequencing was by immunoSEQ multiplex PCR. The sample yields 70,000 to 95,000 clones, 90% to 95% seen once. The sequenced sample consisted of PBMCs. The receptors derive from a woman in her 30s in good health and CMV-seronegative. Both conserved end residues are part of each CDR3. A D gene is named only where the DNA matches it firmly. Only some rows state a clone size, as once, few, many or a class for expanded clones.

size: -; J: TRBJ2-1; V: TRBV6-4; D: TRBD2; DNA: TGTGCCAGCAGTGACTTCGGGACTAGCGGAACGAATCTTCTAAGCTCCTACAATGAGCAGTTCTTC; CDR3: CASSDFGTSGTNLLSSYNEQFF
size: -; J: TRBJ2-3; V: TRBV5-8; D: TRBD2; DNA: TGTGCCAGCAGCTCGGGGACTAGCGGGAGAGATACGCAGTATTTT; CDR3: CASSSGTSGRDTQYF
size: -; J: TRBJ1-5; V: TRBV19; D: TRBD1; DNA: TGTGCCAGTTGGGCAGGGGGCCGGTATCAGCCCCAGCATTTT; CDR3: CASWAGGRYQPQHF
size: -; J: TRBJ2-7; V: TRBV29-1; D: -; DNA: TGCAGCGTTGTAGCCAACTCCTACGAGCAGTACTTC; CDR3: CSVVANSYEQYF
size: -; J: TRBJ2-7; V: TRBV7-5; D: -; DNA: TGTGTCAGAAGCTTAGCCGGGTCTTCCTACGAGCAGTACTTC; CDR3: CVRSLAGSSYEQYF
size: once; J: TRBJ2-3; V: TRBV5-1; D: -; DNA: TGCGCCAGCAGGAGTCACGGCACAGATACGCAGTATTTT; CDR3: CASRSHGTDTQYF
size: -; J: TRBJ2-3; V: TRBV7-3; D: TRBD2; DNA: TGTGCCAGCAGCGCTAGCGGGAGGCCAGATACGCAGTATTTT; CDR3: CASSASGRPDTQYF
size: -; J: TRBJ2-5; V: TRBV5-1; D: TRBD2; DNA: TGCGCCAGCAGCGTCAACGGGGGAGCGGGGGTGGAGACCCAGTACTTC; CDR3: CASSVNGGAGVETQYF
size: -; J: TRBJ2-3; V: TRBV18; D: -; DNA: TGTGCCAGCTCACGCGTAGGGGGCACAGATACGCAGTATTTT; CDR3: CASSRVGGTDTQYF
size: -; J: TRBJ1-1; V: TRBV6-1; D: TRBD1; DNA: TGTGCCAGCAGTGAAATTTGGACAGGGGAAGCTTTCTTT; CDR3: CASSEIWTGEAFF
size: -; J: TRBJ2-7; V: TRBV6-5; D: -; DNA: TGTGCCAGCACCCCCTCGACGGGGTCTAGGGGGGAGCAGTACTTC; CDR3: CASTPSTGSRGEQYF
size: few; J: TRBJ2-2; V: TRBV6-1; D: TRBD2; DNA: TGTGCCAGCATTTCCGGGACTAACAGCGCCGGGGAGCTGTTTTTT; CDR3: CASISGTNSAGELFF
size: once; J: TRBJ2-5; V: TRBV5-1; D: TRBD2; DNA: TGCGCCAGCAGCTTGGTTGTAGCGGGGGTGGAGACCCAGTACTTC; CDR3: CASSLVVAGVETQYF
size: -; J: TRBJ1-2; V: TRBV7-2; D: -; DNA: TGTGCCAGCAGCTGGGCCGGGACAAAAACTAACTATGGCTACACCTTC; CDR3: CASSWAGTKTNYGYTF
size: -; J: TRBJ2-7; V: TRBV27; D: -; DNA: TGTGCCAGCAGTCGTACAGGAAATCCCTACGAGCAGTACTTC; CDR3: CASSRTGNPYEQYF
size: -; J: TRBJ2-3; V: TRBV2; D: -; DNA: TGTGCCAGCAGTGAAGGGAGAGACACAGATACGCAGTATTTT; CDR3: CASSEGRDTDTQYF
size: -; J: TRBJ2-1; V: TRBV19; D: -; DNA: TGTGCCAGTACCACACCCCCCGGGAGCTCCTACAATGAGCAGTTCTTC; CDR3: CASTTPPGSSYNEQFF